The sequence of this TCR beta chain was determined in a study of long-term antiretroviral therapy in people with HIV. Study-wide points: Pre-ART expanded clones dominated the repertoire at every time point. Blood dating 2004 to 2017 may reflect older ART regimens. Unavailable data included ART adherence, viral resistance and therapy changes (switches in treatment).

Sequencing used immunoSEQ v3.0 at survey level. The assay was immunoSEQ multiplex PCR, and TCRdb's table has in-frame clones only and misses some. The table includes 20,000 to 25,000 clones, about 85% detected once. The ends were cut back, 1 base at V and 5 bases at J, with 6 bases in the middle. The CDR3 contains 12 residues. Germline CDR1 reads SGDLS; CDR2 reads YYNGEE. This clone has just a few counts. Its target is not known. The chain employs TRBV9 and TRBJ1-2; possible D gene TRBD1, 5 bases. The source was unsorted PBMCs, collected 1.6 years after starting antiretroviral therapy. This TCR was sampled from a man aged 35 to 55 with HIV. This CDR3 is CASSVPGYGYTF. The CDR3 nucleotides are TGTGCCAGCAGCGTACCAGGGTATGGCTACACCTTC.